This T cell receptor (beta chain) comes out of a study of blood T cell repertoires in COVID-19. Study-level information: Material from acute and convalescent COVID-19 was sourced from the United States, Italy and Spain. The cDNA or gDNA used as material had been derived from T cells, B-cell-depleted T cells, or PBMCs.

Authors' methods: Nucleated cell counts were estimated from reference gene primer amplification. Data came from immunoSEQ multiplex PCR; TCRdb stores just in-frame clones and leaves some out. V and J calls and clone size come straight from that table; D and trimming were deduced from the DNA. The sample holds approximately 100,000 clones, about 90% seen once. Trimming stripped 4 bases from V and 4 bases from J, with 16 bases between. Per the germline V gene, CDR1 is SNHLY and CDR2 is FYNNEI. The CDR3 spans 15 residues. The origin of this receptor is a woman in her twenties or thirties with acute or convalescent COVID-19. Input material: peripheral blood. The rearrangement links TRBV2 to TRBJ1-2; tentative D call: TRBD1 (6 bases). In DNA form, the CDR3 reads TGTGCCAGCAGTGGCCGGGACAAGGATTTCTATGGCTACACCTTC. Its protein product is CASSGRDKDFYGYTF.